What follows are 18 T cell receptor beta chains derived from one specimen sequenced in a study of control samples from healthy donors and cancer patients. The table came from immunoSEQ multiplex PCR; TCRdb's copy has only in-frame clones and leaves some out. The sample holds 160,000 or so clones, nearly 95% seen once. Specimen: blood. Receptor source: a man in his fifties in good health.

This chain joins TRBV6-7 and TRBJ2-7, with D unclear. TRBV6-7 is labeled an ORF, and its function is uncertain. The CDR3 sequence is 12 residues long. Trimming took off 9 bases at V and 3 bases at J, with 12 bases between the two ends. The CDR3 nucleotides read TGTGCCAGGATGGATTCCAACTACGAGCAGTACTTC. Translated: CARMDSNYEQYF.

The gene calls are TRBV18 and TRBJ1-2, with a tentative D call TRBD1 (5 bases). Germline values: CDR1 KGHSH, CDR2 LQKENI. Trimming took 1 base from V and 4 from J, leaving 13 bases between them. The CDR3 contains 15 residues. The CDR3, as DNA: TGTGCCAGCTCACCACAAGGGACGGGGACCTATGGCTACACCTTC. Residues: CASSPQGTGTYGYTF. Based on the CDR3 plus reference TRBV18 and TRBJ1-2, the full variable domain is NAGVMQNPRHLVRRRGQEARLRCSPMKGHSHVYWYRQLPEEGLKFMVYLQKENIIDESGMPKERFSAEFPKEGPSILRIQQVVRGDSAAYFCASSPQGTGTYGYTFGSGTRLTVV.

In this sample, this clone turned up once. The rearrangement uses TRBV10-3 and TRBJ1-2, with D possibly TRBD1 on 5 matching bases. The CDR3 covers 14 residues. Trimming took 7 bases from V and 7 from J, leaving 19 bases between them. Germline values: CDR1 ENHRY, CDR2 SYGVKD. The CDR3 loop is CAITRERDVPGYTF. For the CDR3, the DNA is TGTGCCATCACCAGGGAGCGGGACGTACCTGGCTACACCTTC.

The CDR3 is CASSRIDGNTEAFF. The CDR3 nucleotides are TGTGCCAGCAGTCGTATTGACGGGAACACTGAAGCTTTCTTT. This chain connects TRBV25-1 to TRBJ1-1; D is undetermined. This CDR3 is 14 amino acids long. V was clipped by 5 bases and J by 1 base, with 11 bases between them. Germline CDR1 and CDR2: MGHDK and SYGVNS. The full variable domain, in which reference TRBV25-1 and TRBJ1-1 provide the parts outside the CDR3, is EADIYQTPRYLVIGTGKKITLECSQTMGHDKMYWYQQDPGMELHLIHYSYGVNSTEKGDLSSESTVSRIRTEHFPLTLESARPSHTSQYLCASSRIDGNTEAFFGQGTRLTVV.

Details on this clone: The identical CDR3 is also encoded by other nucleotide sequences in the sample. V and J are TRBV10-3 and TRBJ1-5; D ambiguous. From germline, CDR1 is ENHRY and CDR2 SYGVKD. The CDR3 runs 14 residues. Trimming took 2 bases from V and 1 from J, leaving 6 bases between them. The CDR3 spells CAISEGGSNQPQHF. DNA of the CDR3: TGTGCCATCAGTGAGGGTGGGAGCAATCAGCCCCAGCATTTT.

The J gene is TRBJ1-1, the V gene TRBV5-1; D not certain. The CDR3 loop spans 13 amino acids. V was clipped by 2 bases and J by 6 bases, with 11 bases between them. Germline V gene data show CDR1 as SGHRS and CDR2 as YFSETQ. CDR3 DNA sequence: TGCGCCAGCAGCTTCCGTTACCCCTCTGAAGCTTTCTTT. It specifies CASSFRYPSEAFF.

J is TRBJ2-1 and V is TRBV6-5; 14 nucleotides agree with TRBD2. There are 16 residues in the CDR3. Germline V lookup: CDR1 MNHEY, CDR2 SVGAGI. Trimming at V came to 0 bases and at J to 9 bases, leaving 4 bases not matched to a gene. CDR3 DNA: TGTGCCAGCAGTTACTCAGGGACTAGCGGGAGCAGTGAGCAGTTCTTC. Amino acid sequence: CASSYSGTSGSSEQFF.

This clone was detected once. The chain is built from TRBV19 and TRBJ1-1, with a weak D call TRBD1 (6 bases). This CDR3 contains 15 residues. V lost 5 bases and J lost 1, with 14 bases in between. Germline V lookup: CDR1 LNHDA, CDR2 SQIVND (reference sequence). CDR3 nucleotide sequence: TGTGCCAGTAGTTTTAAACCGGGACAGAACACTGAAGCTTTCTTT. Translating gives CASSFKPGQNTEAFF.

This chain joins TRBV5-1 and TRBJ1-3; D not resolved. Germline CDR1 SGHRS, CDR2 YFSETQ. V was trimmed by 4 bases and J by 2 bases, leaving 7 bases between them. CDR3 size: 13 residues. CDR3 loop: CASSGSAGNTIYF. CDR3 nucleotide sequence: TGCGCCAGCAGCGGATCCGCTGGAAACACCATATATTTT.

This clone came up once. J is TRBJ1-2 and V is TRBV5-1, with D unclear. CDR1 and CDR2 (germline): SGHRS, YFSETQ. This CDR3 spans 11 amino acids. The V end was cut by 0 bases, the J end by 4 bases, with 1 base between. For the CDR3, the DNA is TGCGCCAGCAGCTTGGGCTATGGCTACACCTTC. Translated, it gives CASSLGYGYTF.

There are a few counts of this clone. The CDR3 reads CASSLIKNEQFF. As DNA, the CDR3 is TGTGCCAGCAGCTTGATAAAGAATGAGCAGTTCTTC. This chain connects TRBV5-6 to TRBJ2-1; D unresolved. The V end was cut by 1 base, the J end by 7 bases, with 6 bases between. The CDR3 runs to 12 residues. CDR1 is SGHDT and CDR2 is YYEEEE in the germline V gene. Based on the CDR3 plus reference TRBV5-6 and TRBJ2-1, the full variable domain is DAGVTQSPTHLIKTRGQQVTLRCSPKSGHDTVSWYQQALGQGPQFIFQYYEEEERQRGNFPDRFSGHQFPNYSSELNVNALLLGDSALYLCASSLIKNEQFFGPGTRLTVL.

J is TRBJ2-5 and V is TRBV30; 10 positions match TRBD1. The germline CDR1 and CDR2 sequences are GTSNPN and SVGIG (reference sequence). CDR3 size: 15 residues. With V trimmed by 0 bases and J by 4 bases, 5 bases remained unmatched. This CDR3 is CAWSVLGQGSETQYF. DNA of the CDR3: TGTGCCTGGAGTGTACTGGGACAGGGGTCAGAGACCCAGTACTTC.

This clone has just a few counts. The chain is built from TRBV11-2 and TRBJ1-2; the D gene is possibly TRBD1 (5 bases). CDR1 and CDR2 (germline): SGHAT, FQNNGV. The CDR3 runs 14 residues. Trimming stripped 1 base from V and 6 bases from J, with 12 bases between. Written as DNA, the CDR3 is TGTGCCAGCAGCTTAGGTCGGCAGGGAGATGGCTACACCTTC. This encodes CASSLGRQGDGYTF.

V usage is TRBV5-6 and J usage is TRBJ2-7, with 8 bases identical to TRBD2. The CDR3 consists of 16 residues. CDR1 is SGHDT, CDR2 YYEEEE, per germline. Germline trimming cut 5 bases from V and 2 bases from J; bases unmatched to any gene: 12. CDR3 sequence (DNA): TGTGCCAGCAGTCAGGCACTAGCGGTCCTTACCTACGAGCAGTACTTC. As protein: CASSQALAVLTYEQYF.

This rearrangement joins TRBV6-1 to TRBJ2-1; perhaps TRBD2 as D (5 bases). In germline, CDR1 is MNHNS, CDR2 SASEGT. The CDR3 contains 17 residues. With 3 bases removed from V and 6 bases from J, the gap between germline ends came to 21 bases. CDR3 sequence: CASSETESSLRPNEQFF. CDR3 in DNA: TGTGCCAGCAGTGAGACCGAGTCTAGCTTACGGCCCAATGAGCAGTTCTTC.

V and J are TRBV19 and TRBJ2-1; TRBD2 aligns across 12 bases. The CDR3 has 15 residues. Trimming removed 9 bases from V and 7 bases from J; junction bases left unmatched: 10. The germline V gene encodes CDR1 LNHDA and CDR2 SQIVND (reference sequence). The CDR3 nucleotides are TGTGCCAGCCATCTGACTAGCGGGAGAGTGAATGAGCAGTTCTTC. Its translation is CASHLTSGRVNEQFF.

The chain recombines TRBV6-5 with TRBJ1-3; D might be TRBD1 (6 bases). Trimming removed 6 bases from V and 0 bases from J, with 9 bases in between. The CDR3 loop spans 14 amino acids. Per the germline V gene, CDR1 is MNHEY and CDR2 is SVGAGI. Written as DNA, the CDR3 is TGTGCCAGCAGCTGGACAGTCTCTGGAAACACCATATATTTT. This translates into CASSWTVSGNTIYF.

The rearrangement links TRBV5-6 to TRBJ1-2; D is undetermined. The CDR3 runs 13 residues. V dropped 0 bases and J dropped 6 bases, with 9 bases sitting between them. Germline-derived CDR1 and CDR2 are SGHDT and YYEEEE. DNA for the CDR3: TGTGCCAGCAGCTTGGTGGTGGGCGATGGCTACACCTTC. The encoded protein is CASSLVVGDGYTF.